This TCR beta chain was obtained from a study of cytomegalovirus exposure and HLA in healthy donors (dated by TCRdb to about 2017). Looking at the study overall: In an earlier analysis of 587 of the donors, 276 Gb of sequence data and 90 million to 120 million unique TCR beta sequences from about 179 million T cells were reported. Roughly 310 gigabases of sequencing data and 70 million to 100 million unique TCR sequences were included in an early release covering roughly 600 HLA-typed donors. Of the approximately 400 genotyped donors, less than 85% were placed in the genetic ancestry cluster associated with self-reported Caucasian donors. The aim of the study was to test whether cataloging public T cell receptors could identify signatures of past pathogen exposure. The study used immunosequencing to profile the T cell repertoires of around 600 subjects and linked those repertoires to cytomegalovirus serostatus. Along with the roughly 700-subject first cohort, a separate validation cohort of around 120 different subjects was used. To predict cytomegalovirus infection status, the study combined high-throughput TCR immunosequencing, statistical association of individual TCRs with disease status, and machine learning. A later analysis re-analyzed previously published TCR beta repertoires from about 730 donors and added high-resolution HLA genotyping to study TCR occurrence patterns. In the later analysis, no new phenotypic data were used to find candidate immune exposures; instead, reliance was placed on TCR beta sequences and their occurrence across donors. An earlier analysis of around 640 of the donors used high-throughput TCR beta sequencing to judge whether each TCR beta V gene segment behaved as functional or pseudogenic. Donor age, sex, ethnicity and CMV serostatus were collected together with the repertoire data. In a later genetic analysis, genome-wide SNP genotypes for about 65% of the roughly 700 donors were used, and that subset was treated as a discovery cohort. All discovery cohort repertoires had been generated using a single sequencing platform. HLA typing included class I and class II loci at four-digit resolution. The number of typed donors differed by locus: roughly 629-640 for A, B, C, DRB1 and DQB1; 522 for DQA1; approximately 610 for DPA1; and 400 to 480 for DPB1. Roughly 5 DR-DQ haplotypes were handled as single units for association and clustering because linkage in the cohort was strong. Among 398 genotyped donors of the cohort, an average of roughly 240,000 unique TCR beta nucleotide sequences were sequenced per donor, approximately 20% of them non-productive. Broad study findings and their caveats: When HLA alleles, especially DR and DQ, strongly co-occurred, attributing TCR associations to individual alleles was difficult. In a later analysis, TCR association rates were found to vary across HLA loci, with the most associated TCRs seen for DRB1 alleles and the fewest for HLA-C alleles. In vitro tests confirmed that three of the cytomegalovirus-associated TCR beta chains recognize cytomegalovirus antigens. Because counts were too low, seventeen rarely observed V segments, including chromosome 9 orphons, were excluded from the earlier analysis of some 540 of the donors. The classifier was reported to diagnose cytomegalovirus status with high specificity and sensitivity in both the original cohort and the validation cohort. Some IMGT-functional V segments, including TRBV6-2 and TRBV6-3, could not be distinguished by the 87-base-pair reads and were therefore excluded. Sequencing depth was assumed to be roughly uniform across donors in the presence/absence analyses, though that assumption may not hold. In a later analysis, HLA-associated TCR beta chains were found to be more clonally expanded and to have lower generation probabilities than equally common non-associated chains. The cohort was sequenced for TCR beta chains only, and without alpha or paired-chain data the features that could be detected were limited. Across donors, most TCR sequences were observed very rarely, whereas some public TCRs were present in many individuals. Compared with the 666-donor mean, donors in an Asian-associated ancestry cluster had fewer N-insertions in productive TCRs, according to a later genetic analysis. The sequencing pipeline was judged likely to have produced a cluster of highly shared sequence variants as a technical artifact. The study gave a list of around 170 TCR beta chains associated with cytomegalovirus. Specific HLA alleles were associated with 15,000 to 20,000 TCR beta sequences at a false discovery rate of 0.05 in a later analysis. An association between a missense DCLRE1C variant and V-gene and J-gene trimming of TCR beta chains was found in a later genetic analysis and replicated in an independent cohort. Correlated functional status among segregating V segments might be attributable to linkage disequilibrium, but an unknown experimental factor could not be ruled out. It was suggested by the authors that the approach could potentially be generalized to other disease states and immunological phenotypes. Most CMV-associated TCR beta chains appeared to be HLA-restricted in a later analysis, and the HLA associations seemed to be driven largely by CMV exposure. HLA typing was unavailable for some donors at each locus, so association tests used only the typed subset. The only immune exposure information available for the cohort was CMV serostatus. A further reported finding was that TCR beta sequences accurately predicted the HLA-A and HLA-B alleles for most subjects in the first cohort. An earlier analysis of 587 of the donors showed that most TCR beta V segments appeared in productive rearrangements either about 90% or about 30% of the time, which broadly matched IMGT annotations. A later analysis reported that several top co-occurrence clusters appeared linked to parvovirus B19, influenza, CMV and Epstein-Barr virus.

V is clipped by 0 bases and J by 4 bases, and the sequence between their germline boundaries is 9 bases long. Measured from the cysteine to the phenylalanine, the CDR3 is 14 residues long. Only the CDR3 portion is preserved as DNA: 42 bases, with reading frame beginning at the first base. CDR1 and CDR2 are read off the germline V gene as LGHNA and YNFKEQ. The library was built by means of the immunoSEQ multiplex PCR assay. For the multiplex PCR, a mixture combining 60 forward primers for TCR Vbeta segments and 13 reverse primers for TCR Jbeta segments was used. Amplification of the CDR3 region of rearranged TCR beta genes was performed with a multiplex PCR assay on genomic DNA. Amplified TCR beta libraries were sequenced as 87-base-pair reads on the Illumina HiSeq System. The published analysis was carried out like this. Across the 500 to 850 repertoires, a later analysis counted roughly 84 million unique TCR beta chains, about 10 million of which were shared by at least two donors. To remove PCR and sequencing errors, raw reads were error-corrected and collapsed into unique sequences using a nearest-neighbor algorithm that merged closely related sequences. To assign V, D and J gene segments, CDR3 sequences were aligned to IMGT reference sequences. For a sequence to be retained, at least a six-nucleotide match to both a V gene segment and a J gene segment was required. Rearrangements were called productive when the CDR3 lacked stop codons and stayed in frame with V and J; all others were non-productive. CDR3 was defined by IMGT convention, running from the second conserved V-encoded cysteine to the conserved J-encoded phenylalanine. In an earlier analysis of roughly 580 of the donors, sequences lacking an unambiguous match to a single V gene segment were excluded. An earlier analysis of some 500 of the donors classified V segments as functional when productive rearrangements were above 56.7% and as segregating when the standard deviation between donors was above 5%. A statistical classification framework was built for diagnosing cytomegalovirus status from the catalog of TCR beta chain sequences. A later analysis assigned V and J genes by comparing TCR nucleotide sequences with IMGT/GENE-DB human TR gene sequences. The TCRdist pipeline was used in a later analysis to assign CDR3 sequences and most-parsimonious VDJ recombination scenarios. In a later analysis, every TCR beta chain was defined by the combination of its CDR3 amino acid sequence and its V-gene family, and reads without a unique V-gene family were dropped. To address suspected cross-contamination and a sequencing artifact, a later analysis removed 550 to 750 highly shared, low-generation-probability nucleotide sequences. In a later analysis, a clonal expansion index for each public chain was calculated from normalized within-repertoire ranks of inferred template counts. In a later analysis, generation probabilities were computed using a VDJ recombination model fitted to out-of-frame rearrangements, and the results were checked against IGoR. In a later analysis, hypergeometric tests were used to score TCR-TCR, TCR-HLA and TCR-CMV co-occurrence, with a repertoire-size bias correction applied to TCR pairs. In a later analysis, false discovery rates were estimated by permuting HLA or CMV assignments 20 times. In a later analysis, co-occurring TCRs were grouped with DBSCAN, and TCRdist sequence similarity was added when clustering was performed within HLA-allele-positive subsets. For co-occurrence clustering, repertoires with fewer than 30,000 or more than 120,000 public chains were excluded, along with five repertoires with anomalous nucleotide sharing. TCRdb provides this immuneACCESS table in a form limited to in-frame rearrangements. Some clones are lacking; in checked studies, under half of them reflect an unresolved V gene, and why the rest are absent is not known. The D gene and trimming were derived from the DNA, and the V and J assignments and clone size from that table. The sample includes about 120,000 clones, with roughly 80% observed a single time. Clones ranked in the top ten supply about 2.6% of the sample.

Comments on this clone: This clone's antigen is unknown. No much larger clonotype is one base removed from it; base qualities were not supplied.

The cohort comprised 670 or so healthy bone marrow donors. All cohort members were sampled while nominally healthy, although unrecorded immune exposures were likely present. The donor was CMV seronegative and belonged to the group of 352 seronegative cohort members. A peripheral blood sample was collected from each donor, and TCR beta sequencing was performed on peripheral blood mononuclear cells. The Qiagen DNeasy Blood Extraction Kit was used to extract genomic DNA from the blood cell samples. What was sequenced was PBMCs. The sequence came from a man under 40 in good health and CMV-seronegative. The chain links TRBV4-2 with TRBJ2-5; a tentative D match to TRBD2 spans 5 bases. The encoded CDR3 is CASSQDRGPETQYF. The DNA sequence follows: TGTGCCAGCAGCCAAGATCGGGGTCCAGAGACCCAGTACTTC.